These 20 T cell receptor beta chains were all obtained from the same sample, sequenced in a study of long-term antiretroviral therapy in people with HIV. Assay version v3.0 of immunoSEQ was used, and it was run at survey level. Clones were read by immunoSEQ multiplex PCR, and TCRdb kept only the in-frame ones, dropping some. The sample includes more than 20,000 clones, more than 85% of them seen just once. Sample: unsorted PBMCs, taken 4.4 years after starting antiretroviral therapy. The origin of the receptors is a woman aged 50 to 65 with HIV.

CDR3 sequence reads: CASSLGYNNEKLFF. In nucleotides, the CDR3 is TGTGCCAGCAGCTTAGGCTATAACAATGAAAAACTGTTTTTT. V usage is TRBV13 and J usage is TRBJ1-4; no clear D gene. Looked up from germline, CDR1 is PRHDT and CDR2 is FYEKMQ (reference sequence). The CDR3 has 14 residues. V was cut by 0 bases and J by 5 bases, with 7 bases left in between.

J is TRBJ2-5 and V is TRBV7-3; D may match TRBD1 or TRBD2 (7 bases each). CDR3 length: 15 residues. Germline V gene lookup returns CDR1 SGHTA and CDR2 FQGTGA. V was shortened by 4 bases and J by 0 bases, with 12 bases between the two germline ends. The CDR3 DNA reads TGTGCCAGCAGCTGGGGAGGGGGCAACCAAGAGACCCAGTACTTC. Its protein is CASSWGGGNQETQYF.

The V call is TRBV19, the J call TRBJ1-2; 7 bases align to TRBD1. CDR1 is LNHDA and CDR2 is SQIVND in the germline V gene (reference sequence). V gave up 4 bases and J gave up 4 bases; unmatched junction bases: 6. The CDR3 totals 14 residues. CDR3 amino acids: CASSTGQASYGYTF. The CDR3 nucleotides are TGTGCCAGTAGTACAGGACAGGCGAGCTATGGCTACACCTTC. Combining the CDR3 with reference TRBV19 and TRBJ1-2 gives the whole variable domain DGGITQSPKYLFRKEGQNVTLSCEQNLNHDAMYWYRQDPGQGLRLIYYSQIVNDFQKGDIAEGYSVSREKKESFPLTVTSAQKNPTAFYLCASSTGQASYGYTFGSGTRLTVV.

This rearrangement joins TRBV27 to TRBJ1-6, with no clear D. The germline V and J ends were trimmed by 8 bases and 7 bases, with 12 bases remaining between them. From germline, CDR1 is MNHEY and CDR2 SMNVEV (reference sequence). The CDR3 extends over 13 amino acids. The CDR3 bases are TGTGCCAGCCGGAACAGAGGCAATTCACCCCTCCACTTT. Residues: CASRNRGNSPLHF.

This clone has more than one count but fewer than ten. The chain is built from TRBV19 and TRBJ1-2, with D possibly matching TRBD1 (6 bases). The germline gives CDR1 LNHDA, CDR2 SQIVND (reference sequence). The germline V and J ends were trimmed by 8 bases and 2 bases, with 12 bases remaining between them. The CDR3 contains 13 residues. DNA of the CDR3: TGTGCCAGTCTCCCCCAGGGGAACTATGGCTACACCTTC. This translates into CASLPQGNYGYTF.

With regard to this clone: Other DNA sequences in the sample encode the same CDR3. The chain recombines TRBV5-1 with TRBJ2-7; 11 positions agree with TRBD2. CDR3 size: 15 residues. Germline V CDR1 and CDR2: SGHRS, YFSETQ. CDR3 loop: CASTKIAGGTYEQYF. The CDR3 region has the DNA TGCGCTAGTACGAAAATAGCGGGGGGGACCTACGAGCAGTACTTC.

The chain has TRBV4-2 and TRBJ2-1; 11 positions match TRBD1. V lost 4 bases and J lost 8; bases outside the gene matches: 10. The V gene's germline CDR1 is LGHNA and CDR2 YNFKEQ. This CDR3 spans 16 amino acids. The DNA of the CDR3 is TGTGCCAGCAGCCCCGGGGGACAGGGGGGATTGTATGAGCAGTTCTTC. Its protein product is CASSPGGQGGLYEQFF.

CDR3 region: CASRRTSEYSYNEQFF. The CDR3 DNA sequence: TGTGCCAGCAGAAGGACTAGCGAATACTCCTACAATGAGCAGTTCTTC. The V and J genes are TRBV6-6 and TRBJ2-1; TRBD2 aligns across 9 bases. Germline V lookup: CDR1 MNHNY, CDR2 SVGAGI (reference sequence). The CDR3 consists of 16 residues. Germline trimming cut 6 bases from V and 0 bases from J; bases unmatched to any gene: 6.

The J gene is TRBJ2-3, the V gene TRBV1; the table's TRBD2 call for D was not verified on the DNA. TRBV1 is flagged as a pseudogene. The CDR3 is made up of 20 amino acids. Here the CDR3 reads CTSSPYRGIGPGLAKDTQYF. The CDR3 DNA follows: TGCACCAGCAGCCCTTATCGGGGTATCGGACCGGGACTAGCAAAAGATACGCAGTATTTT.

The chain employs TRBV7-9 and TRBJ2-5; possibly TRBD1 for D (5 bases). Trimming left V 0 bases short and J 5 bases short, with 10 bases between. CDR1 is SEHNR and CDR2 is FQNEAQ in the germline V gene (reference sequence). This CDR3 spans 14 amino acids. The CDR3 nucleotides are TGTGCCAGCAGCTTAGCCATGGGGCTGGAGACCCAGTACTTC. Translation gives CASSLAMGLETQYF.

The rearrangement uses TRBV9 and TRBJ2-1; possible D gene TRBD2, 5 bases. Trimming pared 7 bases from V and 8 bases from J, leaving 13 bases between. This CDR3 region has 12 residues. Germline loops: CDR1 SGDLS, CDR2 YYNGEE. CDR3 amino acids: CASGPREDEQFF. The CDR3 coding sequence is TGTGCCAGCGGGCCTCGGGAAGATGAGCAGTTCTTC.

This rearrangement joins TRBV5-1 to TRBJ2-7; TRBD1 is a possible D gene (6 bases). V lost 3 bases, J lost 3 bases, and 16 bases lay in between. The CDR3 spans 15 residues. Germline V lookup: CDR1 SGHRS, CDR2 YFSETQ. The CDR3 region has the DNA TGCGCCAGCAGCTCTCGGGACAACGGAGTCTACGAGCAGTACTTC. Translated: CASSSRDNGVYEQYF.

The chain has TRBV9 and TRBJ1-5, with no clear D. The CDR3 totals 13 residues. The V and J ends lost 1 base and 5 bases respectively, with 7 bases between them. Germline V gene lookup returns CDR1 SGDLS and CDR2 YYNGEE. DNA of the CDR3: TGTGCCAGCAGCGTATACGGGGATCAGCCCCAGCATTTT. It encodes CASSVYGDQPQHF.

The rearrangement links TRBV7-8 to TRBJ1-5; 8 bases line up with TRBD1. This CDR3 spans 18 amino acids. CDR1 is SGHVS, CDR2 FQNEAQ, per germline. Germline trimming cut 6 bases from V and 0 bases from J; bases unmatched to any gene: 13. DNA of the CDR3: TGTGCCAGCAGTCCTCCGGGGACAGGTGCCGATAGCAATCAGCCCCAGCATTTT. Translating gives CASSPPGTGADSNQPQHF. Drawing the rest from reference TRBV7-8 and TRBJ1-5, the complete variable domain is GAGVSQSPRYKVAKRGQDVALRCDPISGHVSLFWYQQALGQGPEFLTYFQNEAQLDKSGLPSDRFFAERPEGSVSTLKIQRTQQEDSAVYLCASSPPGTGADSNQPQHFGDGTRLSIL.

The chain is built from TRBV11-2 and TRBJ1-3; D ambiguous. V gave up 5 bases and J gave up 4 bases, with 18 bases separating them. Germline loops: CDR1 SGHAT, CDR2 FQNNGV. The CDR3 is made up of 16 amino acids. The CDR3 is CASSLALRARGNTIYF. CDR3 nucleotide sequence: TGTGCCAGCAGCCTGGCACTGCGGGCCCGCGGAAACACCATATATTTT.

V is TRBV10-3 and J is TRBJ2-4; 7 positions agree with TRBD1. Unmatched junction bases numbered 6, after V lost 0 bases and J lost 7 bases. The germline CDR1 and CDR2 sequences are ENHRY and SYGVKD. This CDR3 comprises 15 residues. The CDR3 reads CAISESQGQVNIQYF. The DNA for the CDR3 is TGTGCCATCAGTGAGTCTCAAGGACAGGTGAACATTCAGTACTTC.

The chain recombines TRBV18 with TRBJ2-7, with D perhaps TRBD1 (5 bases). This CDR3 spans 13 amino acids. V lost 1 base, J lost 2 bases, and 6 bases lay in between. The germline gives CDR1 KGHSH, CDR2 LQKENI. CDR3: CASSPQGTYEQYF. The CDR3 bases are TGTGCCAGCTCACCACAGGGGACCTACGAGCAGTACTTC.

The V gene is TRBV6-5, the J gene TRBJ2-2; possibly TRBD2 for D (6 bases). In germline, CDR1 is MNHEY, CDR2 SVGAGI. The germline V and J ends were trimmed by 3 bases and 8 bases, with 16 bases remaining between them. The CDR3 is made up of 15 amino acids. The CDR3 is CASSYQRDSRGELFF. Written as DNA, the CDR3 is TGTGCCAGCAGTTATCAACGGGACTCCCGGGGGGAGCTGTTTTTT.

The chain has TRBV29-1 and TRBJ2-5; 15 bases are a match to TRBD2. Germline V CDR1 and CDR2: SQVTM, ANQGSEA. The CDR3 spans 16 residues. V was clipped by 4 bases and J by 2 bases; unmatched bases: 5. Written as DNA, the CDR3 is TGCAGCGTTGGGGGACTAGCGGGGGGCCTACAAGAGACCCAGTACTTC. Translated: CSVGGLAGGLQETQYF. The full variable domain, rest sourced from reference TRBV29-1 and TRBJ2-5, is SAVISQKPSRDICQRGTSLTIQCQVDSQVTMMFWYRQQPGQSLTLIATANQGSEATYESGFVIDKFPISRPNLTFSTLTVSNMSPEDSSIYLCSVGGLAGGLQETQYFGPGTRLLVL.

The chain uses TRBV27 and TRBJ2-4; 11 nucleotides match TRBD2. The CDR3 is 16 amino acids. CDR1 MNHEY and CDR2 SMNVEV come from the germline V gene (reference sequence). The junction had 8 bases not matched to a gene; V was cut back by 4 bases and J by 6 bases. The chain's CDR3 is CASSSSGGPKTNIQYF. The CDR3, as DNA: TGTGCCAGCAGTTCTAGCGGGGGGCCCAAGACAAACATTCAGTACTTC.